The T cell receptor (beta chain) described here comes from a study of T cell repertoires in cytomegalovirus infection. Each CDR3 protein is one row after TCRdb ran MiXCR on the reads. The sample holds 55,000 to 85,000 distinct CDR3 sequences, under 5% seen once. Looked up from germline, CDR1 is SNHLY and CDR2 is FYNNEI. The CDR3 has 14 residues. Losses at the gene ends were 8 bases for V and 9 bases for J; bases not matched to a gene: 12. The sequencing input was PBMCs. This receptor was obtained from a human donor in good health (CMV status not recorded). Some clones in this sample may be carry-over from other donors' samples. The rearrangement uses TRBV2 and TRBJ2-1; 8 nucleotides agree with TRBD2. In nucleotides, the CDR3 is TGTGCCAGCGGTATAGCGGGATCTGTCGGTGAGCAGTTCTTC. Amino acids: CASGIAGSVGEQFF.